The 32 T cell receptor beta chains given below trace back to one sample, sequenced in a study of T cells in tuberculosis. TCRdb's table, derived via immunoSEQ multiplex PCR, lists solely in-frame clones and lacks some. The sample includes tens of thousands of clones, 93% of them seen just once. The sample's time point: new active TB diagnosis, blood taken before or within 7 days of starting treatment. The source was PBMCs, collected at tuberculosis diagnosis. The receptors originated from an adult with tuberculosis.

The chain combines TRBV5-1 with TRBJ1-2; TRBD1 matches 9 bases. The germline V gene has CDR1 SGHRS and CDR2 YFSETQ. The length of the CDR3 is 17 residues. The ends lost 3 bases at V and 8 bases at J; junction bases unmatched: 17. This chain's CDR3 is CASSSGTGQGNIEGYTF. CDR3 bases: TGCGCCAGCAGCTCCGGGACAGGGCAAGGGAACATTGAGGGCTACACCTTC.

The rearrangement uses TRBV2 and TRBJ2-6; D perhaps matches TRBD1 (6 bases). Deletions cut 7 bases from V and 0 bases from J, with 13 bases between. Per the germline V gene, CDR1 is SNHLY and CDR2 is FYNNEI. The CDR3 contains 16 residues. CDR3 region: CASKAGALSGANVLTF. DNA of the CDR3: TGTGCCAGCAAGGCAGGGGCCCTCTCTGGGGCCAACGTCCTGACTTTC.

V usage is TRBV30 and J usage is TRBJ1-1, with a possible D match to TRBD1 (5 bases). Trimming removed 0 bases at V and 6 bases at J, with 17 bases between. The CDR3 covers 15 residues. From germline, CDR1 is GTSNPN and CDR2 SVGIG (reference sequence). The chain's CDR3 is CAWSVKWQGVAEAFF. CDR3 coding DNA: TGTGCCTGGAGTGTTAAGTGGCAGGGTGTGGCTGAAGCTTTCTTT.

The chain combines TRBV27 with TRBJ1-1; TRBD1 matches at 8 bases. The ends lost 5 bases at V and 2 bases at J; junction bases unmatched: 7. CDR3 length: 15 residues. The germline CDR1 and CDR2 sequences are MNHEY and SMNVEV (reference sequence). The CDR3 is CASSVRGPLNTEAFF. The CDR3, as DNA: TGTGCCAGCAGTGTCAGGGGGCCCCTTAACACTGAAGCTTTCTTT.

This chain links TRBV30 with TRBJ1-2; D might be TRBD1 (5 bases). In germline, CDR1 is GTSNPN, CDR2 SVGIG (reference sequence). V was trimmed by 2 bases and J by 0 bases, leaving 16 bases between them. The CDR3 loop spans 16 amino acids. In nucleotides, the CDR3 is TGTGCCTGGAGTACGGCAGGGCCGACCTCTAACTATGGCTACACCTTC. Amino acid sequence: CAWSTAGPTSNYGYTF.

This clone was recorded only once. The CDR3 coding sequence is TGTGCCAGCAGCGGCCGGGACAGGGGGCTAGAGGGCTACACCTTC. Translating gives CASSGRDRGLEGYTF. The V call is TRBV2, the J call TRBJ1-2; TRBD1 aligns across 12 bases. The V gene's germline CDR1 is SNHLY and CDR2 FYNNEI. This CDR3 spans 15 amino acids. After removal of 6 bases from V and 8 bases from J, the junction contained 10 bases not matched to a gene.

This chain links TRBV5-4 with TRBJ2-5, with 7 nucleotides matching TRBD1. The germline CDR1 and CDR2 sequences are SGHNT and YYREEE (reference sequence). The CDR3 contains 14 residues. Trimming cost V 4 bases and J 2 bases; bases outside gene matches: 5. The CDR3: CASSPRDRQETQYF. CDR3 nucleotide sequence: TGTGCCAGCAGCCCCCGGGACAGACAAGAGACCCAGTACTTC.

CDR3 in amino acids: CASSTEAGGDNEQFF. The CDR3, as DNA: TGTGCCAGTAGTACGGAAGCGGGGGGGGACAATGAGCAGTTCTTC. V gene TRBV19 combines with J gene TRBJ2-1, with 10 positions matching TRBD2. Germline V gene sequence: CDR1 LNHDA, CDR2 SQIVND (reference sequence). The CDR3 extends over 15 amino acids. V shed 4 bases, J shed 5 bases, and the junction held 5 bases outside the gene matches.

V usage is TRBV6-6 and J usage is TRBJ1-5; D is ambiguous. This CDR3 spans 14 amino acids. The germline V and J ends were trimmed by 7 bases and 7 bases, with 17 bases remaining between them. Germline V gene sequence: CDR1 MNHNY, CDR2 SVGAGI (reference sequence). The CDR3 protein is CASNRRELRQPQHF. In DNA form, the CDR3 reads TGTGCCAGCAATCGTAGGGAGTTGAGGCAGCCCCAGCATTTT.

This clone was picked up one time. V gene TRBV18 combines with J gene TRBJ1-1; the D gene is possibly TRBD1 (6 bases). This CDR3 has 17 amino acids. V lost 0 bases and J 0 bases, leaving 14 bases between the germline ends. From germline, CDR1 is KGHSH and CDR2 LQKENI. For the CDR3, the DNA is TGTGCCAGCTCACCACCGGGAAGGGGGGGAATGAACACTGAAGCTTTCTTT. Translation: CASSPPGRGGMNTEAFF.

The genes are TRBV19 and TRBJ2-1; no definite D call. CDR1 and CDR2 (germline): LNHDA, SQIVND (reference sequence). V lost 7 bases, J lost 0 bases, and 13 bases lay in between. The CDR3 consists of 15 residues. The DNA of the CDR3 is TGTGCCAGTACCATGGGCCAATACTCCTACAATGAGCAGTTCTTC. Translated, it gives CASTMGQYSYNEQFF.

The CDR3 reads CASSLTSGDVNEQFF. The CDR3 bases are TGTGCCAGCAGCCTAACTAGCGGGGATGTAAATGAGCAGTTCTTC. The genes are TRBV11-1 and TRBJ2-1; 10 bases are a match to TRBD2. V shed 5 bases and J 7 bases; nucleotides not matched to a gene: 8. CDR1 and CDR2 (germline): SGHAT, FQDESV (reference sequence). The CDR3 runs 15 residues. Looking up the rest from reference TRBV11-1 and TRBJ2-1 gives the full variable domain: EAEVAQSPRYKITEKSQAVAFWCDPISGHATLYWYRQILGQGPELLVQFQDESVVDDSQLPKDRFSAERLKGVDSTLKIQPAELGDSAMYLCASSLTSGDVNEQFFGPGTRLTVL.

This chain joins TRBV11-2 and TRBJ1-5; a weak D match, TRBD1 (5 bases). V shed 5 bases and J shed 2 bases, with 19 bases lying between them. The CDR3 spans 17 residues. Per the germline V gene, CDR1 is SGHAT and CDR2 is FQNNGV. The CDR3 here is CASSPGRRGFGNQPQHF. The CDR3 region has the DNA TGTGCCAGCAGCCCCGGTAGGCGGGGGTTTGGCAATCAGCCCCAGCATTTT.

This rearrangement joins TRBV30 to TRBJ2-2, with 8 bases matching TRBD1. This CDR3 spans 14 amino acids. Germline V gene sequence: CDR1 GTSNPN, CDR2 SVGIG (reference sequence). After removal of 4 bases from V and 1 base from J, the junction contained 2 bases not matched to a gene. DNA for the CDR3: TGTGCCTGGACCGGGACAGGGAACACCGGGGAGCTGTTTTTT. It is translated as CAWTGTGNTGELFF.

The chain combines TRBV7-9 with TRBJ2-2; D is unresolved. The V end was cut by 6 bases, the J end by 0 bases, with 17 bases between. There are 17 residues in the CDR3. The germline V gene has CDR1 SEHNR and CDR2 FQNEAQ (reference sequence). CDR3 sequence (DNA): TGTGCCAGCAGGACGAAAGCTGGAGAATCGAACACCGGGGAGCTGTTTTTT. Its translation: CASRTKAGESNTGELFF.

The gene calls are TRBV4-1 and TRBJ1-2; the D is unclear. The CDR3 loop spans 15 amino acids. V was cut by 0 bases and J by 2 bases, with 10 bases left in between. From germline, CDR1 is MGHRA and CDR2 YSYEKL. The CDR3: CASSQDAHSNYGYTF. CDR3 bases: TGCGCCAGCAGCCAAGATGCACATAGCAACTATGGCTACACCTTC.

This clone was found once. V gene TRBV6-6 combines with J gene TRBJ2-3; 12 bases fit TRBD2. V lost 6 bases, J lost 4 bases, and 5 bases stayed unmatched. Germline CDR1 MNHNY, CDR2 SVGAGI (reference sequence). The CDR3 is 15 residues long. The CDR3, as DNA: TGTGCCAGCAGCGGACTAGCGGGAAGGTCAGATACGCAGTATTTT. The encoded protein is CASSGLAGRSDTQYF.

V usage is TRBV6-4 and J usage is TRBJ1-5, with 7 bases lining up with TRBD1. There are 15 residues in the CDR3. From germline, CDR1 is MRHNA and CDR2 SNTAGT. With V trimmed by 2 bases and J by 2 bases, 3 bases remained unmatched. DNA for the CDR3: TGTGCCAGCAGTGACCCCGACAGGGGCAATCAGCCCCAGCATTTT. Encoded protein: CASSDPDRGNQPQHF.

The V gene is TRBV30, the J gene TRBJ2-1, with D maybe TRBD1 (5 bases). The CDR3 has 11 residues. The V end lost 7 bases, the J end lost 3 bases, and 7 bases lay between the germline ends. The germline gives CDR1 GTSNPN, CDR2 SVGIG (reference sequence). The CDR3 DNA reads as TGTGCCTTAGACAGCTACAATGAGCAGTTCTTC. It is translated as CALDSYNEQFF.

The gene calls are TRBV19 and TRBJ2-3; 14 nucleotides line up with TRBD2. The germline gives CDR1 LNHDA, CDR2 SQIVND (reference sequence). J was trimmed by 5 bases and V by 5 bases; bases with no gene match: 6. The CDR3 has 16 amino acids. Here the CDR3 DNA reads TGTGCCAGTAGTGCCAGACTAGCGGGAGGGGTAGATACGCAGTATTTT. Translated: CASSARLAGGVDTQYF.

V gene TRBV5-8 combines with J gene TRBJ2-2; 8 nucleotides match TRBD1. The ends lost 4 bases at V and 2 bases at J; junction bases unmatched: 4. The CDR3 runs 15 residues. CDR1 and CDR2 from the germline V gene are SGHTS and YDEGEE. The CDR3 loop is CASSMDRDNTGELFF. The CDR3 coding sequence is TGTGCCAGCAGCATGGACAGGGATAACACCGGGGAGCTGTTTTTT.

V is TRBV25-1 and J is TRBJ2-3; TRBD2 matches 12 bases. CDR3 size: 18 residues. Germline V lookup: CDR1 MGHDK, CDR2 SYGVNS. V trimming: 4 bases; J trimming: 0 bases; junction bases outside the gene matches: 8. CDR3 bases: TGTGCCAGCAGTGGATTGACTAGCGGGAGAGCTAGCACAGATACGCAGTATTTT. Its protein product is CASSGLTSGRASTDTQYF.

This sequence joins TRBV28 and TRBJ2-7, with a weak D call TRBD2 (6 bases). This CDR3 spans 14 amino acids. Germline V gives CDR1 MDHEN, CDR2 SYDVKM. The V and J ends lost 6 bases and 0 bases respectively, with 12 bases between them. The DNA of the CDR3 is TGTGCCAGCAGGCCGGGGGACTTCTCCTACGAGCAGTACTTC. Protein sequence: CASRPGDFSYEQYF.

The chain employs TRBV5-1 and TRBJ2-3, with TRBD2 matching 7 bases. The CDR3 spans 15 residues. Germline CDR1 and CDR2: SGHRS and YFSETQ. V lost 3 bases, J lost 1 base, and 5 bases stayed unmatched. The CDR3 nucleotides are TGCGCCAGCAGCTCACGGGCGGGGGGCACAGATACGCAGTATTTT. It yields the protein CASSSRAGGTDTQYF.

The rearrangement joins TRBV4-2 to TRBJ2-1, with D possibly matching TRBD2 (6 bases). This CDR3 region has 13 residues. The germline V gene encodes CDR1 LGHNA and CDR2 YNFKEQ. V was shortened by 0 bases and J by 10 bases, with 10 bases between the two germline ends. Here the CDR3 DNA reads TGTGCCAGCAGCCAAGATCTCGGAGGGGAGCAGTTCTTC. It translates to CASSQDLGGEQFF.

This chain joins TRBV4-1 and TRBJ2-2, with D maybe TRBD2 (6 bases). Trimming pared 3 bases from V and 6 bases from J, leaving 11 bases between. Germline CDR1 MGHRA, CDR2 YSYEKL. This CDR3 has 14 amino acids. The CDR3 here is CASSQVASAGELFF. Here the CDR3 DNA reads TGCGCCAGCAGCCAGGTTGCTAGCGCCGGGGAGCTGTTTTTT.

V and J are TRBV5-1 and TRBJ2-5; a possible D gene is TRBD1 (6 bases). Trimming took 4 bases from V and 2 from J, leaving 12 bases between them. This CDR3 region has 14 residues. CDR1 is SGHRS, CDR2 YFSETQ, per germline. DNA of the CDR3: TGCGCCAGCAGCCCCAAGGACAGACAAGAGACCCAGTACTTC. It encodes CASSPKDRQETQYF.

The genes are TRBV25-1 and TRBJ1-5; D uncertain. Trimming stripped 0 bases from V and 4 bases from J, with 16 bases between. The germline CDR1 and CDR2 sequences are MGHDK and SYGVNS. There are 17 residues in the CDR3. CDR3 amino acids: CASSEYIRGAPNQPQHF. The CDR3 bases are TGTGCCAGCAGTGAATATATTCGGGGAGCCCCTAATCAGCCCCAGCATTTT.

This chain links TRBV19 with TRBJ1-1, with a weak D call TRBD1 (6 bases). The CDR3 loop spans 14 amino acids. Germline V gene sequence: CDR1 LNHDA, CDR2 SQIVND (reference sequence). The ends were cut back, 3 bases at V and 1 base at J, with 9 bases in the middle. CDR3 region: CASSITGTNTEAFF. The CDR3 DNA sequence: TGTGCCAGTAGTATCACAGGGACGAACACTGAAGCTTTCTTT.

As DNA, the CDR3 is TGTGCCAGCAAGGGACAGGGAGGCGGCAATCAGCCCCAGCATTTT. Residues: CASKGQGGGNQPQHF. The chain couples TRBV2 to TRBJ1-5; 9 nucleotides line up with TRBD1. The CDR3 has 15 amino acids. Germline-derived CDR1 and CDR2 are SNHLY and FYNNEI. The V and J ends lost 7 bases and 2 bases, in that order; junction bases with no gene match: 6.

The chain is built from TRBV25-1 and TRBJ1-2; D ambiguous. Trimming took off 0 bases at V and 7 bases at J, with 12 bases between the two ends. The germline CDR1 and CDR2 sequences are MGHDK and SYGVNS. The CDR3 is 14 residues long. CDR3 in DNA: TGTGCCAGCAGTGAATATGATGGGGAGGGTGGCTACACCTTC. Protein: CASSEYDGEGGYTF.

The chain carries TRBV27 and TRBJ1-2; no firm D call. The CDR3 is 15 amino acids. The germline V gene has CDR1 MNHEY and CDR2 SMNVEV (reference sequence). The ends were cut back, 0 bases at V and 2 bases at J, with 10 bases in the middle. In DNA, the CDR3 is TGTGCCAGCAGTTTATCGGCGGCCGGGAACTATGGCTACACCTTC. Its translation: CASSLSAAGNYGYTF.